This is a list of T cell receptor beta chains from one sample in a study of blood T cells in healthy people across ages. TCRdb fed the 5' RACE reads into MiXCR, producing one record per CDR3 protein. The top ten clones hold around 4% of a sample with 1.4 million or so distinct CDR3 sequences, around 40% of them seen once. The source material was blood. Every receptor here comes from a woman aged 18-35 years in good health. Each CDR3 is given with its conserved first and last residue. The size of a clone is reported for some rows only, either as once, few or many, or as a class for expanded clones.

v_gene | len | abundance | CDR3aa
TRBV6-5 | 17 | . | CASSYRAPALGIYEQYF
TRBV24-1 | 21 | . | CATSDLSGGPSLKSSYNEQFF
TRBV6-5 | 17 | . | CASSWTIGKRTYNEQFF
TRBV28 | 14 | . | CASSIYRGGYGYTF
TRBV20-1 | 13 | . | CSARGPYNSPLHF
TRBV28 | 13 | . | CATLVQQGLEQYF
TRBV20-1 | 13 | . | CSARDWDHNEQFF
TRBV5-1 | 13 | . | CASSLVPSNEQFF
TRBV20-1 | 10 | few | CSASLGEQFF
TRBV6-5 | 13 | . | CASSYGGYNEQYF
TRBV12-5 | 16 | . | CASGSSGASPNEKLFF
TRBV6-1 | 17 | . | CASSEVGGWVAKNIQYF
TRBV27 | 16 | . | CASSPPRDTPNEKLFF
TRBV6-6 | 13 | . | CASEGNGYYGYTF
TRBV29-1 | 13 | . | CSVDPESYNERFF
TRBV15 | 17 | few | CATSRDPVQTTNEKLFF
TRBV4-3 | 14 | few | CASSQGATFTEAFF
TRBV28 | 14 | . | CASSFLTYNSPLHF
TRBV7-9 | 15 | . | CASSLDPDSLYGYTF